Listed below are T cell receptor beta chains from one sample, sequenced in a study of blood T cells in healthy people across ages. MiXCR was run by TCRdb on the 5' RACE reads, yielding one entry per CDR3 protein. The table shows hundreds of thousands of distinct CDR3 sequences, with roughly 44% occurring only once. Sequences were obtained from blood. These receptor sequences come from a man aged 60 to 75 in good health. Both conserved end residues are trimmed from each CDR3.

>TRBJ2-1|TRBV7-2
ASSLGEIEQF
>TRBJ2-3|TRBV7-9
ASSLGRTGSTDTQY
>TRBJ2-3|TRBV7-8
ASSSEGYTDTQY
>TRBJ2-7|TRBV20-1
SAGTSGATYEQY
>-|TRBV4-1
ASSHPRGAGETQF
>TRBJ2-7|TRBV6-5
ASSIGTGFRYEQY
>TRBJ2-7|TRBV29-1
SGGQVGCEQY
>TRBJ2-5|TRBV20-1
SASLRGQAPQETQY
>TRBJ1-2|TRBV28
ASSPMSVANYGYT
>TRBJ2-1|TRBV6-1
ASSWGAPYNEQF
>TRBJ2-1|TRBV7-2
ASSTGTRGVYNEQF
>-|TRBV2
ASSERAAAGETQY
>TRBJ1-2|TRBV3-1
ASSSTDRGKGGYT
>TRBJ1-2|TRBV6-1
ASSEILGRRGYT
>TRBJ1-5|TRBV6-4
ASSDLGTGGAYNQPQH
>-|TRBV7-2
ASSFLALRGGETQY
>TRBJ2-3|TRBV12-3/TRBV12-4
ASSPPGTGVGDTQY
>TRBJ2-1|TRBV10-3
AISESREQF
>TRBJ2-5|TRBV11-1
ASSLGRWETQY
>TRBJ1-4|TRBV12-3/TRBV12-4
ASSLGRKYNEKLF
>TRBJ2-5|TRBV7-9
ASSVIAGGQETQY
>TRBJ2-5|TRBV9
ASSVQGHPWETQY
>TRBJ1-1|TRBV5-5
ASSFSGGFTEAF
>TRBJ2-1|TRBV6-2/TRBV6-3
ASTSTPGGGSRF
>-|TRBV6-1
ASSEAGGAYEQY
>TRBJ2-5|TRBV7-9
ASSFGTDGNEQY
>TRBJ2-3|TRBV20-1
SASPTADTQY
>TRBJ2-3|TRBV9
ASSDGSTDTQY
>TRBJ2-1|TRBV10-3
AISAGGNEQF
>TRBJ2-3|TRBV7-2
ASSAERAYTDTQY
>TRBJ2-3|TRBV4-1
ASSQGYGTSTDTQY
>TRBJ2-7|TRBV29-1
SVATGTEGPVEQY
>TRBJ1-6|TRBV7-8
ASSLMGRRSYNSPLH